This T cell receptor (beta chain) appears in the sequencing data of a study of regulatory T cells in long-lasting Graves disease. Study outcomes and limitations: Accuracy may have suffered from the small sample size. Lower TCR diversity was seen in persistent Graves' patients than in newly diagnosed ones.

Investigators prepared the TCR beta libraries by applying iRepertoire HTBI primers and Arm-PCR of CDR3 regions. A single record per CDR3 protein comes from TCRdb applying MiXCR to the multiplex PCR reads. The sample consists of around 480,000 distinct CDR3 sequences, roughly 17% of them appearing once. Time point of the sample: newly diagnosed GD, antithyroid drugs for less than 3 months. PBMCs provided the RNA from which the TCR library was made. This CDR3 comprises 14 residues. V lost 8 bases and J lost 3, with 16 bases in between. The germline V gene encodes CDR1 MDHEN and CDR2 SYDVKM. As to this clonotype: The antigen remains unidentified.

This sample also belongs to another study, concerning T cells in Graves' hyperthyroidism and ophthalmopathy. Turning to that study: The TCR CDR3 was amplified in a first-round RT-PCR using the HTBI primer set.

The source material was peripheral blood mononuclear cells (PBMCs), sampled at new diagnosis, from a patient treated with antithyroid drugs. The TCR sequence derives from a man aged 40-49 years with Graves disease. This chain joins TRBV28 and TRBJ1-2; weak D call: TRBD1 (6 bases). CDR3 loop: CASLKEGHDYGYTF. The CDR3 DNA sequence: TGTGCCAGCCTAAAGGAGGGACATGACTATGGCTACACCTTC.